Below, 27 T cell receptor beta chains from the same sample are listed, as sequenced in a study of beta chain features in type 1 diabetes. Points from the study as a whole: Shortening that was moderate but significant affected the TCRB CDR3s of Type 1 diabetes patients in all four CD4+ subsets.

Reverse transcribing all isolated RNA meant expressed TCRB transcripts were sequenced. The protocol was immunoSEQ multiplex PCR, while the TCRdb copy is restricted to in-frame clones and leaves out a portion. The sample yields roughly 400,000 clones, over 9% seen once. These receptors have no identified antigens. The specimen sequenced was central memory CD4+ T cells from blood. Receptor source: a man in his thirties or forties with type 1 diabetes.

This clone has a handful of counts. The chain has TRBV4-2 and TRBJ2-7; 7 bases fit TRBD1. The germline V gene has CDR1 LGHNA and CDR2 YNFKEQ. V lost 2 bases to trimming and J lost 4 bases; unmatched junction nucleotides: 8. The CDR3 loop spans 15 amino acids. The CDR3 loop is CASSQRYRGGYEQYF. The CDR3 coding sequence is TGTGCCAGCAGCCAACGGTACAGGGGTGGGTACGAGCAGTACTTC.

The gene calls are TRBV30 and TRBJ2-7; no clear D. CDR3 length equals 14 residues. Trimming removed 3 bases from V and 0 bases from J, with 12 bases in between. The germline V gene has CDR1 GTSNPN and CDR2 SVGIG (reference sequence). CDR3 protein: CAWRPDTISYEQYF. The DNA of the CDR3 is TGTGCCTGGAGACCCGACACCATCTCCTACGAGCAGTACTTC.

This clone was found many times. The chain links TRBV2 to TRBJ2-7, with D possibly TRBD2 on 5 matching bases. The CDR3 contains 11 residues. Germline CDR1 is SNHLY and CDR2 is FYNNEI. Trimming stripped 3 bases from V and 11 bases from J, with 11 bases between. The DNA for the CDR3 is TGTGCCAGCAGTGAGGAGTGGCGGGAGTACTTC. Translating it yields CASSEEWREYF.

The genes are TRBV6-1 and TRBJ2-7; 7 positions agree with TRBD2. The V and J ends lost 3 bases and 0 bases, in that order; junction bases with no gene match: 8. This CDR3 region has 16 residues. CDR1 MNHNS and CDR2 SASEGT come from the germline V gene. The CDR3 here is CASSEERDSISYEQYF. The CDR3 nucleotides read TGTGCCAGCAGTGAGGAGCGGGACTCCATCTCCTACGAGCAGTACTTC.

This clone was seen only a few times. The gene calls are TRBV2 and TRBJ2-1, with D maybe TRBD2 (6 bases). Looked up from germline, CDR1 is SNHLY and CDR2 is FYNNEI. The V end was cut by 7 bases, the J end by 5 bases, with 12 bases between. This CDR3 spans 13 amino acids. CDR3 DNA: TGTGCCAGCACTACTAGCTACGACAATGAGCAGTTCTTC. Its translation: CASTTSYDNEQFF. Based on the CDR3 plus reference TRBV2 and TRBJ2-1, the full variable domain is EPEVTQTPSHQVTQMGQEVILRCVPISNHLYFYWYRQILGQKVEFLVSFYNNEISEKSEIFDDQFSVERPDGSNFTLKIRSTKLEDSAMYFCASTTSYDNEQFFGPGTRLTVL.

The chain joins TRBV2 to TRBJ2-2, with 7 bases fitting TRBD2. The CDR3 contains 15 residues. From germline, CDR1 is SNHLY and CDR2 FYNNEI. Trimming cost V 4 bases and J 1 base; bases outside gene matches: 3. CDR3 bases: TGTGCCAGCAGTGGATCTAGCGGGAACACCGGGGAGCTGTTTTTT. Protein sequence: CASSGSSGNTGELFF.

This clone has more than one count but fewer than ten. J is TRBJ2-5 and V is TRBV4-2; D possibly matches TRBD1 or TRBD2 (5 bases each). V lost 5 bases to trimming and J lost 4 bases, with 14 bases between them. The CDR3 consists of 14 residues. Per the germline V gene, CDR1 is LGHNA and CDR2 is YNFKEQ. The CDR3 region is CASSLIGGRETQYF. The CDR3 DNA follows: TGTGCCAGCAGCTTGATTGGGGGAAGAGAGACCCAGTACTTC.

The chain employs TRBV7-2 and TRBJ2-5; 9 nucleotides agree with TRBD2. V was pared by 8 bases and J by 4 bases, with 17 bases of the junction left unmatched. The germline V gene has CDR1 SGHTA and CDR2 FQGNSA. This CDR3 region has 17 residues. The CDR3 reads CASWLRASGNGGETQYF. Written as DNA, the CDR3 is TGTGCCAGCTGGCTAAGGGCTAGCGGGAACGGCGGAGAGACCCAGTACTTC.

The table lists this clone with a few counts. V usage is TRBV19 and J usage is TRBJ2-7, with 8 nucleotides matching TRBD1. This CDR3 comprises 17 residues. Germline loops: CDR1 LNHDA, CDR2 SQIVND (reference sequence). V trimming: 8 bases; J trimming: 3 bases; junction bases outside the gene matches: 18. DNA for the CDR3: TGTGCCAGTTTAACAGGGGGAGACCAGTTTAGAGTCTACGAGCAGTACTTC. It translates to CASLTGGDQFRVYEQYF.

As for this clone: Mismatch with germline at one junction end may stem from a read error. For the CDR3, the DNA is TGTGTCAGCAGTTACTCGGCCGTTAATCAGCCCCAGCATTTT. This gives the protein CVSSYSAVNQPQHF. The genes are TRBV6-5 and TRBJ1-5; no clear D. Germline lookup yields CDR1 MNHEY and CDR2 SVGAGI. CDR3 length equals 14 residues.

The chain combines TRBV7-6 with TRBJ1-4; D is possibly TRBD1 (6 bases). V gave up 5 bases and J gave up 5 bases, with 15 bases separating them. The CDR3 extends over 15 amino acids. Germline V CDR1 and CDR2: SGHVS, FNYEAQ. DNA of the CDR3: TGTGCCAGCAGCCCCGGACAGTCGGGGAATGAAAAACTGTTTTTT. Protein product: CASSPGQSGNEKLFF.

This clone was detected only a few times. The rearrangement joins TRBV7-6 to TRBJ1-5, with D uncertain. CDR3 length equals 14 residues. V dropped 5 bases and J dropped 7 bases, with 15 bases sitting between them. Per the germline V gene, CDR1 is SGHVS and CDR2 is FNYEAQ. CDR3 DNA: TGTGCCAGCAGCCGACGGACTCAGGAACAGCCCCAGCATTTT. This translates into CASSRRTQEQPQHF.

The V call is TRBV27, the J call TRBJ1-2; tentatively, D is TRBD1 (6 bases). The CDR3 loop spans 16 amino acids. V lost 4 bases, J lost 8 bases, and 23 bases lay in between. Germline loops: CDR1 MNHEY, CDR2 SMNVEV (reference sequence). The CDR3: CASSSTKGYREGGYTF. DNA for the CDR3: TGTGCCAGCAGTTCGACCAAGGGATACAGGGAAGGAGGCTACACCTTC.

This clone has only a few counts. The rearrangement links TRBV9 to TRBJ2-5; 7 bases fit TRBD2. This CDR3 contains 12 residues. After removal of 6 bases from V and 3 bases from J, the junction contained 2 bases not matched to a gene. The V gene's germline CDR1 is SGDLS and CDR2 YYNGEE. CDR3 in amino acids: CASMAGEETQYF. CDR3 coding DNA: TGTGCCAGCATGGCGGGAGAAGAGACCCAGTACTTC.

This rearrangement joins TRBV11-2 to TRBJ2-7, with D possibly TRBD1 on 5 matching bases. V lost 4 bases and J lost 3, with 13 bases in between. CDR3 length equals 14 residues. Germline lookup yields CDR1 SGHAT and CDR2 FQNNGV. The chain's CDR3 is CASSWSRVNYEQYF. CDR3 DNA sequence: TGTGCCAGCAGCTGGAGCAGGGTGAACTACGAGCAGTACTTC.

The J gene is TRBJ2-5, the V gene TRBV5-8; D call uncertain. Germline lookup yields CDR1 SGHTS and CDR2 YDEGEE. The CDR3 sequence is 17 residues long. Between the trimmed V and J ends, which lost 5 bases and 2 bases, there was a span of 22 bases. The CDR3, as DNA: TGTGCCAGCAGTTCGGTTTCAACGGGCACCTTACAAGAGACCCAGTACTTC. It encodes CASSSVSTGTLQETQYF. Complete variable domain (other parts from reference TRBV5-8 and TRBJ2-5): EAGVTQSPTHLIKTRGQQATLRCSPISGHTSVYWYQQALGLGLQFLLWYDEGEERNRGNFPPRFSGRQFPNYSSELNVNALELEDSALYLCASSSVSTGTLQETQYFGPGTRLLVL.

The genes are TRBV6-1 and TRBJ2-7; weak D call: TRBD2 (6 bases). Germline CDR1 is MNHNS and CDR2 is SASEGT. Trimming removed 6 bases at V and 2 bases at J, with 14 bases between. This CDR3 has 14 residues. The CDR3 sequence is CASSFQRTTYEQYF. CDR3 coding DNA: TGTGCCAGCAGCTTTCAGCGGACTACCTACGAGCAGTACTTC.

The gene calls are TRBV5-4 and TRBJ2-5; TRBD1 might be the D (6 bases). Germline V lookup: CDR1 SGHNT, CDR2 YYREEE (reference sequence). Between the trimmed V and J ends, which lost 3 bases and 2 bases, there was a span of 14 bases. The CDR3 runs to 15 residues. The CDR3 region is CASSSRDTLQETQYF. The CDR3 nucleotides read TGTGCCAGCAGCTCTAGGGACACCTTACAAGAGACCCAGTACTTC.

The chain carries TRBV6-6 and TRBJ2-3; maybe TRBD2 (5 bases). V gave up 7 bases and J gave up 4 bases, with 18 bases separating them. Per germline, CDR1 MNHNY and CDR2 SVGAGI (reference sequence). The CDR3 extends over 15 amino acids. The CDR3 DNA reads TGTGCCAGCAAAATAAATGCGGGTGGCTCAGATACGCAGTATTTT. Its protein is CASKINAGGSDTQYF.

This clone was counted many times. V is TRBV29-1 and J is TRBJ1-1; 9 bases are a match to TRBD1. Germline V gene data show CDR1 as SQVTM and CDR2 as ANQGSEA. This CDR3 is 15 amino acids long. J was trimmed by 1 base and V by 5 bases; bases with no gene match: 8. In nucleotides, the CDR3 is TGCAGCGTTAAGTATAGGACAGGGGCGAACACTGAAGCTTTCTTT. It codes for CSVKYRTGANTEAFF.

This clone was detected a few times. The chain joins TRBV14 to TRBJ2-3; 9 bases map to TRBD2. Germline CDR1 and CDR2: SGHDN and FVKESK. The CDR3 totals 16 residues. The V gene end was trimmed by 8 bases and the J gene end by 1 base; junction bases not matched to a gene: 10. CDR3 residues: CASGIPGGRGTDTQYF. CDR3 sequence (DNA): TGTGCCAGCGGAATACCTGGCGGGAGGGGCACAGATACGCAGTATTTT.

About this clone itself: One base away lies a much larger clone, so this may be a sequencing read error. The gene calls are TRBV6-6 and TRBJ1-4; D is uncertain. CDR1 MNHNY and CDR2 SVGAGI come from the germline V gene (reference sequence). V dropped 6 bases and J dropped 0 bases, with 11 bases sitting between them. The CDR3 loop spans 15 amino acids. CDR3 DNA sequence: TGTGCCAGCAGCGGCCTGGGAACAACTAATGAAAAACTGTTTTTT. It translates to CASSGLGTTNEKLFF.

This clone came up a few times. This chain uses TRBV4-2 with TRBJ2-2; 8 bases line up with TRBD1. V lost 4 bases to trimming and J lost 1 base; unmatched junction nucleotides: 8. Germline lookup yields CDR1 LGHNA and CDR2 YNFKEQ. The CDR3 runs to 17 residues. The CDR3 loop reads CASSPNPGQVNTGELFF. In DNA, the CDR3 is TGTGCCAGCAGCCCTAATCCGGGACAGGTGAACACCGGGGAGCTGTTTTTT.

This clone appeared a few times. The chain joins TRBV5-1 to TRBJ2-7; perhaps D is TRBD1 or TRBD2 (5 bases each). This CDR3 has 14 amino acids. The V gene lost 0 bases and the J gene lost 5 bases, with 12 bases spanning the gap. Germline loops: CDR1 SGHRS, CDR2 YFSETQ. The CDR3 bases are TGCGCCAGCAGCTTGGTCATGCAGGGAGACGAGCAGTACTTC. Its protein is CASSLVMQGDEQYF.

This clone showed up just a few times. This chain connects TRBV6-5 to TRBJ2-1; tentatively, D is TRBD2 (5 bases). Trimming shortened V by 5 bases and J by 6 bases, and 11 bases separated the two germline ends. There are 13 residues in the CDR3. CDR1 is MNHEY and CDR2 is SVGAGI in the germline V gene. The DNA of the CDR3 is TGTGCCAGCAGTCGCCCGGGGTCCAATGAGCAGTTCTTC. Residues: CASSRPGSNEQFF.

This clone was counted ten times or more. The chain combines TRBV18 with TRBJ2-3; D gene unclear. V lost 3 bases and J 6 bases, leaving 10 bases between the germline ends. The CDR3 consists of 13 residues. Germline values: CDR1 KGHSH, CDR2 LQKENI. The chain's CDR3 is CASSPESRDTQYF. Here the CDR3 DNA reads TGTGCCAGCTCACCGGAGTCTCGTGATACGCAGTATTTT.

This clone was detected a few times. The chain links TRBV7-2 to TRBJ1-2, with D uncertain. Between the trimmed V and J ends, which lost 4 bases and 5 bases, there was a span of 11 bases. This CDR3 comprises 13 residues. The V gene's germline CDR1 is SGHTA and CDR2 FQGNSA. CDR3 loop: CASSSRPDYGYTF. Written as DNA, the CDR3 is TGTGCCAGCAGCTCCCGGCCCGATTATGGCTACACCTTC.